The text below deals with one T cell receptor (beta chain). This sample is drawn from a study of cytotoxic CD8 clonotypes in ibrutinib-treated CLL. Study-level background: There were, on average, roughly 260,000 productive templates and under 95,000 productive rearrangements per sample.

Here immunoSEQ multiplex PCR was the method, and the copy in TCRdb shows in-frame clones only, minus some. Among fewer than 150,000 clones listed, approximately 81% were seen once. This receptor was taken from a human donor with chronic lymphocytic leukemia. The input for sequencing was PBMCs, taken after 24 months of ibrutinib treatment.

This CDR3 is CASSLGPLAYEQYF. For the CDR3, the DNA is TGTGCCAGCAGCTTGGGGCCACTCGCCTACGAGCAGTACTTC. The gene calls are TRBV5-4 and TRBJ2-7; D unresolved. The V end lost 0 bases, the J end lost 2 bases, and 9 bases lay between the germline ends. The CDR3 totals 14 residues. Germline CDR1 is SGHNT and CDR2 is YYREEE (reference sequence). Complete variable domain (other parts from reference TRBV5-4 and TRBJ2-7): ETGVTQSPTHLIKTRGQQVTLRCSSQSGHNTVSWYQQALGQGPQFIFQYYREEENGRGNFPPRFSGLQFPNYSSELNVNALELDDSALYLCASSLGPLAYEQYFGPGTRLTVT.